This TCR beta chain was sequenced for a study of blood T cell repertoires in COVID-19. Background on the study: Specimens from acute and convalescent COVID-19 originated in the United States, Italy and Spain. T cells, B-cell-depleted T cells, or PBMCs supplied cDNA or gDNA.

This clone was seen a few times. In the original processing: Nucleated cell counts were estimated from reference gene primer amplification. Produced via immunoSEQ multiplex PCR; TCRdb's table is partial and in-frame only. V, J and clone size are taken as reported in that table, and D and trimming were inferred from the DNA itself. Here the sample spans about 130,000 clones, 80% to 85% being singletons. The germline CDR1 and CDR2 sequences are LGHDT and YNNKEL (reference sequence). The CDR3 is 13 residues long. The J segment lost 5 bases and the V segment lost 8 bases, leaving 6 bases of the junction unmatched.

This TCR derives from a woman between 45 and 60 years old with acute or convalescent COVID-19. The chain employs TRBV3-1 (or the pseudogene TRBV3-2) and TRBJ2-7, with 10 bases that match TRBD1. Sequencing was performed on peripheral blood. The CDR3 DNA reads as TGTGCCAGCGCTGACAGGGGGCATGACGAGCAGTACTTC. It yields the protein CASADRGHDEQYF.